One sample yielded the 19 T cell receptor beta chains listed below, sequenced in a study of TIL therapy for anti-PD-1-resistant metastatic lung cancer (dated by TCRdb to the early 2020s). Explained via the paper, the time point label denotes: pre-treatment sample, taken before nivolumab and TIL therapy. The baseline tumor samples were excised metastases, mostly pleural nodules or supraclavicular lymph nodes, taken from the same resection that was used to grow TIL. The immunoSEQ v3 hsTCRB kit was used to amplify TCR beta CDR3 regions from genomic DNA through bias-controlled multiplex PCR. Not all clones reach the TCRdb copy of this immuneACCESS table, which keeps in-frame sequences only. Checked studies attribute under half of the gap to unresolved V genes and leave the rest unexplained. The sample data list under 100,000 clones, and about two thirds of these were observed just once. The biggest ten clones account for roughly 9.8% of the sample.

The starting material was tumor tissue, obtained at baseline. These receptors all come from a person aged 25 to 85 with non-small cell lung cancer.

This clone was detected only a few times. V and J are TRBV4-2 and TRBJ2-1; 8 bases line up with TRBD2. J lost 7 bases, V lost 1 base, and 9 bases had no gene match. The germline V gene encodes CDR1 LGHNA and CDR2 YNFKEQ. The CDR3 is 16 amino acids. The CDR3 sequence is CASSQVGTRVNNEQFF. The CDR3 nucleotides read TGTGCCAGCAGCCAAGTCGGGACTAGGGTAAATAATGAGCAGTTCTTC.

This clone has ten or more counts. The chain recombines TRBV2 with TRBJ2-5; 9 bases are a match to TRBD1. This CDR3 comprises 12 residues. V lost 6 bases and J lost 5; bases outside the gene matches: 1. Germline CDR1 and CDR2: SNHLY and FYNNEI. The CDR3 DNA reads TGTGCCAGCAGGGACAGGGGCGAGACCCAGTACTTC. It translates to CASRDRGETQYF.

This sequence joins TRBV7-9 and TRBJ2-5; 10 bases align to TRBD2. Germline values: CDR1 SEHNR, CDR2 FQNEAQ (reference sequence). The CDR3 totals 15 residues. The J segment lost 1 base and the V segment lost 6 bases, leaving 5 bases of the junction unmatched. The DNA of the CDR3 is TGTGCCAGCAGTAAAAGCGGGGGGGCCCAAGAGACCCAGTACTTC. It encodes CASSKSGGAQETQYF.

This rearrangement joins TRBV4-3 to TRBJ2-7, with D tentatively TRBD2 (6 bases). The CDR3 is 18 amino acids. Trimming shortened V by 1 base and J by 2 bases, and 21 bases separated the two germline ends. Germline CDR1 reads LGHNA; CDR2 reads YSLEER. This CDR3 is CASSQGTNYGTRAYEQYF. The DNA for the CDR3 is TGCGCCAGCAGCCAAGGCACTAACTACGGGACTCGAGCCTACGAGCAGTACTTC.

The CDR3 sequence: CASSLGYSGSVETQYF. CDR3 sequence (DNA): TGCGCCAGCAGCTTGGGATACAGCGGGAGTGTTGAGACCCAGTACTTC. The rearrangement uses TRBV5-1 and TRBJ2-5, with 8 bases matching TRBD2. Germline loops: CDR1 SGHRS, CDR2 YFSETQ. Trimming removed 0 bases from V and 5 bases from J; junction bases left unmatched: 9. The CDR3 length is 16 residues. Full variable domain (rest looked up from reference TRBV5-1 and TRBJ2-5): KAGVTQTPRYLIKTRGQQVTLSCSPISGHRSVSWYQQTPGQGLQFLFEYFSETQRNKGNFPGRFSGRQFSNSRSEMNVSTLELGDSALYLCASSLGYSGSVETQYFGPGTRLLVL.

The chain combines TRBV4-1 with TRBJ2-5, with D unclear. Germline V gives CDR1 MGHRA, CDR2 YSYEKL. Between the trimmed V and J ends, which lost 0 bases and 4 bases, there was a span of 12 bases. The CDR3 is 15 residues long. The CDR3 DNA follows: TGCGCCAGCAGCCAAGAATTCGGACGAGGAGAGACCCAGTACTTC. Translation: CASSQEFGRGETQYF.

J is TRBJ2-3 and V is TRBV10-2; D not certain. CDR3 size: 13 residues. Trimming left V 9 bases short and J 2 bases short, with 12 bases between. Germline CDR1 is WSHSY and CDR2 is SAAADI. The CDR3 DNA is TGCGCCAGTAGAGTGGCCCACACAGATACGCAGTATTTT. It translates to CASRVAHTDTQYF.

The genes are TRBV5-6 and TRBJ1-3; D call uncertain. Per the germline V gene, CDR1 is SGHDT and CDR2 is YYEEEE. The ends were cut back, 1 base at V and 4 bases at J, with 12 bases in the middle. The CDR3 extends over 15 amino acids. Here the CDR3 DNA reads TGTGCCAGCAGCTTGAGAGGAGCTGGCGGAAACACCATATATTTT. Protein product: CASSLRGAGGNTIYF.

This clone has a handful of counts. The chain combines TRBV4-2 with TRBJ1-2; D remains ambiguous. This CDR3 contains 12 residues. Trimming left V 1 base short and J 4 bases short, with 4 bases between. Germline loops: CDR1 LGHNA, CDR2 YNFKEQ. In DNA form, the CDR3 reads TGTGCCAGCAGCCAAGGCGCCTATGGCTACACCTTC. Its translation: CASSQGAYGYTF.

This clone was found a few times. The rearrangement uses TRBV4-2 and TRBJ2-5, with D unclear. Looked up from germline, CDR1 is LGHNA and CDR2 is YNFKEQ. CDR3 length equals 15 residues. V gave up 0 bases and J gave up 2 bases, with 10 bases separating them. The CDR3 nucleotides are TGTGCCAGCAGCCAAGATTTCACTGCTCAAGAGACCCAGTACTTC. Encoded protein: CASSQDFTAQETQYF.

The chain carries TRBV9 and TRBJ2-7; TRBD1 aligns across 8 bases. Germline CDR1 reads SGDLS; CDR2 reads YYNGEE. Trimming removed 4 bases from V and 4 bases from J; junction bases left unmatched: 10. This CDR3 is 15 amino acids long. The CDR3 loop is CASSLTGTGLYEQYF. CDR3 DNA: TGTGCCAGCAGCCTTACCGGGACAGGTCTATACGAGCAGTACTTC.

The chain is built from TRBV9 and TRBJ2-2, with D perhaps matching TRBD1 (5 bases). The CDR3 covers 16 residues. Germline V gene lookup returns CDR1 SGDLS and CDR2 YYNGEE. Trimming removed 2 bases at V and 5 bases at J, with 16 bases between. DNA of the CDR3: TGTGCCAGCAGCGTCCACACCCAGGGTTATACCGGGGAGCTGTTTTTT. It yields the protein CASSVHTQGYTGELFF. Complete variable domain (other parts from reference TRBV9 and TRBJ2-2): DSGVTQTPKHLITATGQRVTLRCSPRSGDLSVYWYQQSLDQGLQFLIQYYNGEERAKGNILERFSAQQFPDLHSELNLSSLELGDSALYFCASSVHTQGYTGELFFGEGSRLTVL.

In nucleotides, the CDR3 is TGTGCCAGTAGTACACTGGGGAGCTCCTACAATGAGCAGTTCTTC. It translates to CASSTLGSSYNEQFF. The chain employs TRBV19 and TRBJ2-1, with D possibly matching TRBD2 (5 bases). Germline V gene data show CDR1 as LNHDA and CDR2 as SQIVND (reference sequence). Trimming removed 4 bases at V and 0 bases at J, with 10 bases between. This CDR3 region has 15 residues.

This clone appeared a single time. This sequence joins TRBV28 and TRBJ1-2; possible D gene TRBD1, 5 bases. Germline CDR1 is MDHEN and CDR2 is SYDVKM. The CDR3 contains 15 residues. Trimming took 6 bases from V and 7 from J, leaving 21 bases between them. DNA of the CDR3: TGTGCCAGCAGCGTCCTCGTCGGCAGGGTAGCTGGCTACACCTTC. It specifies CASSVLVGRVAGYTF.

This clone was recorded many times. This sequence joins TRBV7-9 and TRBJ2-3; D not certain. There are 12 residues in the CDR3. The V and J ends lost 1 base and 2 bases respectively, with 1 base between them. The germline V gene encodes CDR1 SEHNR and CDR2 FQNEAQ (reference sequence). The CDR3: CASSLDTDTQYF. DNA of the CDR3: TGTGCCAGCAGCTTAGACACAGATACGCAGTATTTT.

This clone came up a few times. V is TRBV7-6 and J is TRBJ2-7, with 7 bases matching TRBD1. CDR1 SGHVS and CDR2 FNYEAQ come from the germline V gene. Trimming at V came to 5 bases and at J to 2 bases, leaving 6 bases not matched to a gene. This CDR3 spans 14 amino acids. CDR3 loop: CASSLDRDPYEQYF. DNA of the CDR3: TGTGCCAGCAGCCTTGACAGGGACCCCTACGAGCAGTACTTC.

This chain joins TRBV2 and TRBJ2-6; D gene unclear. Trimming pared 9 bases from V and 2 bases from J, leaving 17 bases between. The CDR3 loop spans 16 amino acids. Germline CDR1 SNHLY, CDR2 FYNNEI. Written as DNA, the CDR3 is TGTGCCAGGAACCTACGGCTTGGGGCTGGGGCCAACGTCCTGACTTTC. Its protein product is CARNLRLGAGANVLTF.

This clone was counted a few times. V gene TRBV12-3 or TRBV12-4 combines with J gene TRBJ1-4; D not resolved. CDR3 length: 13 amino acids. The V gene lost 4 bases and the J gene lost 8 bases, with 11 bases spanning the gap. The CDR3 protein is CASSWREGEKLFF. In DNA form, the CDR3 reads TGTGCCAGCAGTTGGCGGGAAGGAGAAAAACTGTTTTTT.

This clone was counted a few times. V is TRBV5-6 and J is TRBJ2-1, with 13 bases fitting TRBD2. V dropped 5 bases and J dropped 7; count of bases not matched to a gene: 9. The CDR3 extends over 16 amino acids. Germline V lookup: CDR1 SGHDT, CDR2 YYEEEE. The CDR3 reads CASRTFTSGGANEQFF. CDR3 sequence (DNA): TGTGCCAGCAGAACCTTTACTAGCGGGGGGGCGAATGAGCAGTTCTTC.